This T cell receptor (beta chain) appears in the sequencing data of a study of blood T cell repertoires in COVID-19. Per the germline V gene, CDR1 is SNHLY and CDR2 is FYNNEI. This CDR3 spans 16 amino acids. The V and J ends lost 5 bases and 2 bases respectively, with 16 bases between them. Sequencing used immunoSEQ multiplex PCR; TCRdb keeps in-frame clones, though not all of them. The sample has approximately 270,000 clones, over 80% seen once; the top ten hold roughly 4%. J is TRBJ1-5 and V is TRBV2; maybe TRBD1 (5 bases). The sample comprised PBMCs or T cells enriched from blood (not recorded which). This receptor was obtained from a woman aged 25 to 39 with acute COVID-19. CDR3 protein: CASSPQGRGGNQPQHF. As DNA, the CDR3 is TGTGCCAGCAGTCCCCAAGGGAGGGGAGGCAATCAGCCCCAGCATTTT. The full variable domain, rest sourced from reference TRBV2 and TRBJ1-5, is EPEVTQTPSHQVTQMGQEVILRCVPISNHLYFYWYRQILGQKVEFLVSFYNNEISEKSEIFDDQFSVERPDGSNFTLKIRSTKLEDSAMYFCASSPQGRGGNQPQHFGDGTRLSIL.